The present TCR beta chain was sequenced within a study of T cell responses to AZD1222 COVID-19 vaccine. Study-level results: It should be noted that donors were predominantly white British and more often female, and clonal diversity was possibly underestimated. Spike-specific TCR breadth and depth went up after people got two AZD1222 doses. A reported finding is that nearly half of spike-specific TCRs target unmutated variant regions. Repertoire collection took place solely once the T cell response had peaked.

The method was immunoSEQ multiplex PCR; TCRdb's version includes in-frame clones alone and lacks a portion of them. The sample lists 150,000 to 200,000 clones, 85% to 95% occurring once. A single count supports this clone. Its target is not known. Source: peripheral blood, taken 28 days after the second AZD1222 dose. This TCR was recovered from an adult who received the AZD1222 COVID-19 vaccine.

In DNA, the CDR3 is TGTGCCAGCAGGACGGACAGGGGAAGGGATGGCTACACCTTC. Amino acid sequence: CASRTDRGRDGYTF. The V and J genes are TRBV27 and TRBJ1-2, with TRBD1 identical over 9 bases. CDR1 MNHEY and CDR2 SMNVEV come from the germline V gene (reference sequence). Trimming removed 6 bases from V and 6 bases from J; junction bases left unmatched: 8. The CDR3 has 14 amino acids.